The 13 T cell receptor beta chains given below trace back to one sample, sequenced in a study of response to subunit inactivated influenza vaccine. MiXCR, run by TCRdb on the RT-PCR reads, gives a single entry per CDR3 protein. The sample comprises some 540,000 distinct CDR3 sequences, less than 25% of which are singletons, and 2.5% to 3% rests with the top ten. The same specimen was also included in a second study, on T cells expressing NK-cell markers. That work states: 5'RACE template switching built TCR beta cDNA with unique molecular identifiers.

This material consisted of CD4+ T cells sorted from PBMCs, taken about 11 days after vaccination. These receptors were taken from a man between 50 and 59 years old who received an inactivated influenza vaccine.

The rearrangement links TRBV6-5 to TRBJ2-1; D is unclear. The CDR3 consists of 11 residues. Germline CDR1 and CDR2: MNHEY and SVGAGI. Trimming took 4 bases from V and 6 from J, leaving 4 bases between them. This CDR3 reads CASSWSNEQFF. CDR3 coding DNA: TGTGCCAGCAGTTGGTCCAATGAGCAGTTCTTC.

In its sample, this clonotype was seen many times. V usage is TRBV5-5 and J usage is TRBJ1-1; D is uncertain. CDR3 length: 14 residues. Germline V lookup: CDR1 SGHKS, CDR2 YYEKEE (reference sequence). V was clipped by 4 bases and J by 5 bases, with 15 bases between them. The CDR3 DNA reads TGTGCCAGCAGCGCCTTGGTGTCGCGGACTGAAGCTTTCTTT. Protein: CASSALVSRTEAFF.

The V gene is TRBV6-2 or TRBV6-3, the J gene TRBJ2-7; 9 bases are shared with TRBD1. J lost 5 bases, V lost 4 bases, and 6 bases had no gene match. Germline lookup yields CDR1 MNHEY and CDR2 SVGEGT. The CDR3 contains 14 residues. The CDR3 reads CASSWSGQGNEQYF. The CDR3 nucleotides read TGTGCCAGCAGTTGGTCCGGACAGGGGAACGAGCAGTACTTC.

This sequence joins TRBV29-1 and TRBJ1-1; perhaps TRBD1 as D (6 bases). Germline V gene data show CDR1 as SQVTM and CDR2 as ANQGSEA. Trimming stripped 6 bases from V and 0 bases from J, with 14 bases between. This CDR3 has 14 residues. CDR3 loop: CSVRWGLMNTEAFF. In nucleotides, the CDR3 is TGCAGCGTCCGCTGGGGGCTGATGAACACTGAAGCTTTCTTT.

This clonotype occurred many times. CDR3 DNA: TGCAGCGTTTGGGGAGGAGGACAGGGCAGTGGCTACACCTTC. This translates into CSVWGGGQGSGYTF. The rearrangement joins TRBV29-1 to TRBJ1-2; 8 bases agree with TRBD1. The V and J ends lost 5 bases and 7 bases, in that order; junction bases with no gene match: 12. Germline V lookup: CDR1 SQVTM, CDR2 ANQGSEA. The length of the CDR3 is 14 residues.

This clonotype occurred a few times. The rearrangement joins TRBV6-1 to TRBJ1-5; no clear D. The V gene lost 5 bases and the J gene lost 3 bases, with 8 bases spanning the gap. In germline, CDR1 is MNHNS, CDR2 SASEGT. This CDR3 is built from 13 residues. For the CDR3, the DNA is TGTGCCAGCAGTCTGGAGGCCAATCAGCCCCAGCATTTT. It translates to CASSLEANQPQHF.

The V call is TRBV7-2, the J call TRBJ1-1; D gene ambiguous. Trimming removed 3 bases at V and 4 bases at J, with 9 bases between. Germline CDR1 reads SGHTA; CDR2 reads FQGNSA. CDR3 length equals 13 residues. The CDR3 is CASSFVQLTEAFF. CDR3 nucleotide sequence: TGTGCCAGCAGCTTTGTTCAGCTCACTGAAGCTTTCTTT.

This clonotype showed up just a few times. The CDR3 DNA reads TGTGCCAGCAGTTACGGCAGGGGGCGGGAGCAGTACTTC. Translating gives CASSYGRGREQYF. The gene calls are TRBV6-5 and TRBJ2-7; 8 bases match TRBD1. The CDR3 is 13 residues long. The germline V gene has CDR1 MNHEY and CDR2 SVGAGI. J gave up 7 bases and V 2 bases, and 4 bases lay outside the gene matches.

This clonotype was found a few times. V usage is TRBV4-3 and J usage is TRBJ1-4, with D hard to call. CDR3 length: 9 residues. From germline, CDR1 is LGHNA and CDR2 YSLEER. V gave up 6 bases and J gave up 12 bases, with 5 bases separating them. This CDR3 is CASRNELFF. CDR3 DNA: TGCGCCAGCAGAAATGAACTGTTTTTT.

J is TRBJ1-1 and V is TRBV5-1, with TRBD1 matching 9 bases. The CDR3 covers 15 residues. The germline CDR1 and CDR2 sequences are SGHRS and YFSETQ. J lost 5 bases, V lost 2 bases, and 7 bases had no gene match. CDR3 loop: CASSLQGARYTEAFF. CDR3 nucleotide sequence: TGCGCCAGCAGCTTACAGGGGGCAAGGTATACTGAAGCTTTCTTT.

This sequence joins TRBV10-3 and TRBJ2-7; 7 positions match TRBD2. Germline loops: CDR1 ENHRY, CDR2 SYGVKD. V was pared by 6 bases and J by 3 bases, with 17 bases of the junction left unmatched. There are 17 residues in the CDR3. The chain's CDR3 is CAISQERIREGNYEQYF. The CDR3 nucleotides are TGTGCCATCAGCCAGGAGAGGATAAGGGAGGGAAACTACGAGCAGTACTTC.

This clonotype was counted only a few times. The chain has TRBV4-2 and TRBJ1-1; no definite D call. Deletions cut 0 bases from V and 0 bases from J, with 5 bases between. Germline CDR1 is LGHNA and CDR2 is YNFKEQ. This CDR3 has 14 amino acids. The CDR3 region is CASSQEAMNTEAFF. CDR3 nucleotide sequence: TGTGCCAGCAGCCAAGAGGCTATGAACACTGAAGCTTTCTTT.

This clonotype was detected a few times. The J gene is TRBJ2-2, the V gene TRBV7-2, with D unresolved. V lost 0 bases and J lost 4, with 9 bases in between. This CDR3 is 15 amino acids long. The germline gives CDR1 SGHTA, CDR2 FQGNSA. CDR3 in DNA: TGTGCCAGCAGCTTAGCGCTATCGTCCACCGGGGAGCTGTTTTTT. It translates to CASSLALSSTGELFF. The variable domain in full, completed from reference TRBV7-2 and TRBJ2-2, reads GAGVSQSPSNKVTEKGKDVELRCDPISGHTALYWYRQSLGQGLEFLIYFQGNSAPDKSGLPSDRFSAERTGGSVSTLTIQRTQQEDSAVYLCASSLALSSTGELFFGEGSRLTVL.